This TCR beta chain was documented in a study of beta chain features in type 1 diabetes. V was trimmed by 5 bases and J by 4 bases, leaving 6 bases between them. CDR1 and CDR2 (germline): SNHLY, FYNNEI. The CDR3 sequence is 12 residues long. The investigators reverse transcribed all of the isolated RNA, so they sequenced expressed TCRB transcripts. It was found that naive, central memory and regulatory T cell samples averaged around 3.5 million reads. The table came from immunoSEQ multiplex PCR; TCRdb's copy has only in-frame clones and leaves some out. Of about 700,000 clones in the sample, around an eighth were seen once. By way of CD45RO/CCR7/CD25/CD127/CD95/CD27, the CD4+ regulatory, stem cell-like memory, central memory and naive cells were sorted. All of the sorted populations showed purity greater than 95%. A word on this clone: Its antigen is undetermined.

Notes on the study in general: A moderate, significant TCRB CDR3 shortening appeared in type 1 diabetes across four CD4+ subsets. Within the patient group, naive, central memory and Treg TCRB repertoires appeared more similar to each other than within healthy donors.

This TCR came from a man aged 18 to 29 with type 1 diabetes. V and J are TRBV2 and TRBJ1-5; D is uncertain. Sample: naive CD4+ T cells from blood. The CDR3 here is CASSLGNQPQHF. The CDR3 DNA reads TGTGCCAGCAGTTTGGGTAATCAGCCCCAGCATTTT.